The clone carrying this T cell receptor beta chain was observed a few times. Its antigen is not known. From the 5' RACE reads, TCRdb called clonotypes with MiXCR, one entry per CDR3 protein. The data show hundreds of thousands of distinct CDR3 sequences, less than 9.5% seen once. The record originates from a study of identical twins. Findings and caveats of the study: The study found excess low generation probability among twin-shared out-of-frame alpha sequences. Conclusions leaned on cross-sectional statistical analysis and did not track the same donors over time. Models underestimated how often monozygotic twins shared out-of-frame TCR alpha.

In germline, CDR1 is DFQATT, CDR2 SNEGSKA (reference sequence). V trimming: 4 bases; J trimming: 1 base; junction bases outside the gene matches: 1. CDR3 size: 14 residues. The origin of this receptor is a woman younger than 30 in good health. The sequenced material came from memory (CD45RO+) T cells sorted from blood. The rearrangement uses TRBV20-1 and TRBJ2-3, with 11 bases fitting TRBD2. Here the CDR3 reads CSAKGLAGTDTQYF. DNA for the CDR3: TGCAGTGCTAAGGGACTAGCGGGCACAGATACGCAGTATTTT.